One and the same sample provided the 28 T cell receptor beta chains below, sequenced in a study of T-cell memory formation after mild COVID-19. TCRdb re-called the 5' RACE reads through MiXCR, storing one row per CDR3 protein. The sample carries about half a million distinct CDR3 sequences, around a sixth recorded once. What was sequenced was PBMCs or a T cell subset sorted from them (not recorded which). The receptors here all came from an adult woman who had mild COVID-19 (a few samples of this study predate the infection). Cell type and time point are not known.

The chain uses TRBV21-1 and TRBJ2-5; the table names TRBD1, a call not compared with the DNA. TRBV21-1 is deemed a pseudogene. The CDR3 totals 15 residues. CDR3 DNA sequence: TGTGCCAGCAGCAAAGGGACAGGGAATATAGAGACCCAGTACTTC. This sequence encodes CASSKGTGNIETQYF.

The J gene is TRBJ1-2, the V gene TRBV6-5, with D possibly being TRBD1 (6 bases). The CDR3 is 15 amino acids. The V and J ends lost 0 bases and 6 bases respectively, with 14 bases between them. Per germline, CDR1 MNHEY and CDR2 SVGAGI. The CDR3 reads CASSYSEDSANGYTF. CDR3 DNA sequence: TGTGCCAGCAGTTACTCTGAGGACAGCGCTAATGGCTACACCTTC.

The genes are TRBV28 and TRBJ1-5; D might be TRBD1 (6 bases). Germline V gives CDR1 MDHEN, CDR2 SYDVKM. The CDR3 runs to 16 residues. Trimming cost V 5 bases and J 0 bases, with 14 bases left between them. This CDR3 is CASSIGDIDSNQPQHF. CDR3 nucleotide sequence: TGTGCCAGCAGTATAGGGGACATTGATAGCAATCAGCCCCAGCATTTT.

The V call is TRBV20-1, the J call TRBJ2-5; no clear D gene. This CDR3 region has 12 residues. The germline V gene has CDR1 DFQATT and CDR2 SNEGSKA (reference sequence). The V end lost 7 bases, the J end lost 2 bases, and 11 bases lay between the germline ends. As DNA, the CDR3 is TGCAGTGGGCCGGACGGGCAAGAGACCCAGTACTTC. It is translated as CSGPDGQETQYF.

The CDR3 here is CATSRDEQVKGGYTF. The CDR3 bases are TGTGCCACCAGCAGAGATGAACAGGTCAAAGGCGGCTACACCTTC. V is TRBV15 and J is TRBJ1-2; D is perhaps TRBD1 (5 bases). The germline V gene has CDR1 LNHNV and CDR2 YYDKDF (reference sequence). Trimming took off 0 bases at V and 8 bases at J, with 16 bases between the two ends. The CDR3 extends over 15 amino acids.

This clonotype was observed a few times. The CDR3 DNA is TGTGCCAGCAGCCGCACACTAGCGTACAATGAGCAGTTCTTC. Translated, it gives CASSRTLAYNEQFF. The chain links TRBV7-2 to TRBJ2-1; 7 bases map to TRBD2. Germline values: CDR1 SGHTA, CDR2 FQGNSA. V trimming: 5 bases; J trimming: 4 bases; junction bases outside the gene matches: 5. The CDR3 is 14 amino acids.

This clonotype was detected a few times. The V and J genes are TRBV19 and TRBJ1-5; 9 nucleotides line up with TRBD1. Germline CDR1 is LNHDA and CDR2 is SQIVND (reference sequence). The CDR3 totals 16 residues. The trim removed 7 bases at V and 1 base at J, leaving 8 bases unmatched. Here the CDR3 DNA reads TGTGCCAGTACCAGGGCACAGGGGGCGAGCAATCAGCCCCAGCATTTT. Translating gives CASTRAQGASNQPQHF.

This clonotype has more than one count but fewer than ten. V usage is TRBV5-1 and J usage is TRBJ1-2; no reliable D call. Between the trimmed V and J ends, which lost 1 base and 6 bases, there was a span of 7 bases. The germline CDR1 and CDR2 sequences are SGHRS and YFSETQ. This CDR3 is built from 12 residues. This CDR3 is CASSLNGNGYTF. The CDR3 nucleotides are TGCGCCAGCAGCTTGAACGGAAATGGCTACACCTTC. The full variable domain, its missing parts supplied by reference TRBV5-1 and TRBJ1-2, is KAGVTQTPRYLIKTRGQQVTLSCSPISGHRSVSWYQQTPGQGLQFLFEYFSETQRNKGNFPGRFSGRQFSNSRSEMNVSTLELGDSALYLCASSLNGNGYTFGSGTRLTVV.

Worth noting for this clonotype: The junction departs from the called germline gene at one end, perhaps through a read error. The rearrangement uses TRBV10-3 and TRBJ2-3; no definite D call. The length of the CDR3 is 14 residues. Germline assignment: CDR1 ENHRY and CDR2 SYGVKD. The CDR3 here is CAITRQPDTDTKYF. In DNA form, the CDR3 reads TGTGCCATCACTAGGCAGCCAGACACAGATACGAAGTATTTT.

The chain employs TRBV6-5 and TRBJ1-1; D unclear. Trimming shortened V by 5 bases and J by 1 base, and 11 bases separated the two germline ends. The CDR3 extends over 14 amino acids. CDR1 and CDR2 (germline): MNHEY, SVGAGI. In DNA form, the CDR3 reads TGTGCCAGCAGTCAACCGGAGGGGAACACTGAAGCTTTCTTT. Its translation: CASSQPEGNTEAFF.

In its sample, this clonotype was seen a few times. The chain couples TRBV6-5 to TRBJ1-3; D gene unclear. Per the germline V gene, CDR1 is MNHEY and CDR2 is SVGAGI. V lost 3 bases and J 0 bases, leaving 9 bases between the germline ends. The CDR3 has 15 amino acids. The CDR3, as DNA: TGTGCCAGCAGTTATGCGGGGATCTCTGGAAACACCATATATTTT. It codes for CASSYAGISGNTIYF.

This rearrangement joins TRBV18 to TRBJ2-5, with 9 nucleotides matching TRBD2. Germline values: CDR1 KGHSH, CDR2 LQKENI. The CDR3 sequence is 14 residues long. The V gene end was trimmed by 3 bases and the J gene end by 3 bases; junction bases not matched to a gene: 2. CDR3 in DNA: TGTGCCAGCTCACCGCGACTAGCGGAAGAGACCCAGTACTTC. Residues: CASSPRLAEETQYF.

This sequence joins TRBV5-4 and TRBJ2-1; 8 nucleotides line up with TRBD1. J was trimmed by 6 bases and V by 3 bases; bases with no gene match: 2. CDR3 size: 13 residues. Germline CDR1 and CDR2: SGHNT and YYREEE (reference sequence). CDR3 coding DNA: TGTGCCAGCAGCTCGACAGGGGTCAATGAGCAGTTCTTC. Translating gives CASSSTGVNEQFF.

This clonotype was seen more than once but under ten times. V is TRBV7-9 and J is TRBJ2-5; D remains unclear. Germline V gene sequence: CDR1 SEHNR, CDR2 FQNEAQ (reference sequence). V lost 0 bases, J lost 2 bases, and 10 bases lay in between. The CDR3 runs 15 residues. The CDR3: CASSLAVLEQETQYF. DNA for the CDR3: TGTGCCAGCAGCTTAGCGGTGCTAGAACAAGAGACCCAGTACTTC.

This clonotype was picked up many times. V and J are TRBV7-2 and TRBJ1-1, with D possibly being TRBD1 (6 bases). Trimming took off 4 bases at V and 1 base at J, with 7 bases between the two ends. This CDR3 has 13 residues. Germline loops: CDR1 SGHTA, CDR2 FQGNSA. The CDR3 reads CASSSQGNTEAFF. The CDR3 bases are TGTGCCAGCAGCTCACAGGGGAACACTGAAGCTTTCTTT.

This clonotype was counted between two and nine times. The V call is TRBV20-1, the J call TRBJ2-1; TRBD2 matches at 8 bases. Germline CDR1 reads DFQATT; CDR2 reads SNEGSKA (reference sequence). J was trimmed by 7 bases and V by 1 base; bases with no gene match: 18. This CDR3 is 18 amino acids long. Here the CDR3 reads CSARASLVPGGGPNEQFF. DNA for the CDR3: TGCAGTGCTAGAGCATCCCTCGTTCCTGGCGGGGGGCCTAATGAGCAGTTCTTC.

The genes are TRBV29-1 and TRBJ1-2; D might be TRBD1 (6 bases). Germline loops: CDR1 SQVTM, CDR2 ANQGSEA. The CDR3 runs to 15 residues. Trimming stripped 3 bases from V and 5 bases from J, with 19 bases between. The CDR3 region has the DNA TGCAGCGTTGAGTCTGTGGCGCGACAGGCGTATGGCTACACCTTC. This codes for CSVESVARQAYGYTF. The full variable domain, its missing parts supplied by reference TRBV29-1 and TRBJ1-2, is SAVISQKPSRDICQRGTSLTIQCQVDSQVTMMFWYRQQPGQSLTLIATANQGSEATYESGFVIDKFPISRPNLTFSTLTVSNMSPEDSSIYLCSVESVARQAYGYTFGSGTRLTVV.

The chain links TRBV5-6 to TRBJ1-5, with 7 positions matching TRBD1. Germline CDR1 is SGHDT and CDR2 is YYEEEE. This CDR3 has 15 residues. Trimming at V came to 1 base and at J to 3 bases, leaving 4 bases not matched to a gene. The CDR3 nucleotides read TGTGCCAGCAGCTTGCTCGACAGGGACAATCAGCCCCAGCATTTT. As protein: CASSLLDRDNQPQHF.

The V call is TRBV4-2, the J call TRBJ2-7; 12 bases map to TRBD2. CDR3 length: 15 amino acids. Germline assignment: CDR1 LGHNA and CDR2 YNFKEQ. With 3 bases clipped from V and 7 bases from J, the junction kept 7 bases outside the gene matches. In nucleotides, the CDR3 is TGTGCCAGCAGCCAGACTAGCGGGAGTTTGGGTGAGCAGTACTTC. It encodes CASSQTSGSLGEQYF.

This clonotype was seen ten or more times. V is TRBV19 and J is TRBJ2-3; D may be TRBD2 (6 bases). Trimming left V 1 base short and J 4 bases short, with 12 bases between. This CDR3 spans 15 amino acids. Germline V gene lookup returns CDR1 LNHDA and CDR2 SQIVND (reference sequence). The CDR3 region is CASSIGLGLPDTQYF. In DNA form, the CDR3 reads TGTGCCAGTAGTATAGGACTAGGGCTGCCAGATACGCAGTATTTT.

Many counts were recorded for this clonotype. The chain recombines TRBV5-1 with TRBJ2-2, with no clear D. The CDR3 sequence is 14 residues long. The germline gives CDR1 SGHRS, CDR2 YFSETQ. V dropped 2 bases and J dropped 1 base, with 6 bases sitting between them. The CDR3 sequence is CASSFTVNTGELFF. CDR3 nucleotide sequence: TGCGCCAGCAGCTTTACGGTGAACACCGGGGAGCTGTTTTTT.

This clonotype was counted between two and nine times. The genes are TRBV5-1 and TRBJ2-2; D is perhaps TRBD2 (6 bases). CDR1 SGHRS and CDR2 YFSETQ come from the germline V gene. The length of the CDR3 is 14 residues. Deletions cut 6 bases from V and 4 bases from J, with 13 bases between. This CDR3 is CASKAGTGTGELFF. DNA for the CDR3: TGCGCCAGCAAGGCGGGGACGGGCACCGGGGAGCTGTTTTTT.

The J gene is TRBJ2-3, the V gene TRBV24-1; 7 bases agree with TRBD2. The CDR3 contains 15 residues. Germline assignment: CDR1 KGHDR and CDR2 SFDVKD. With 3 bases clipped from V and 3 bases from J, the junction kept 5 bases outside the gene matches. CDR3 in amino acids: CATSDPRERTDTQYF. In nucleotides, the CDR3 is TGTGCCACCAGTGATCCGCGGGAGAGGACAGATACGCAGTATTTT.

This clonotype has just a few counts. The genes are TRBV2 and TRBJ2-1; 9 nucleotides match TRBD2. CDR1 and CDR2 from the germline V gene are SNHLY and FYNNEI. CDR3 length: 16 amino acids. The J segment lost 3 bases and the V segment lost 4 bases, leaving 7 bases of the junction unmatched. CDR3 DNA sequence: TGTGCCAGCAGTGGGATCGCGGGAGGGTTCTACAATGAGCAGTTCTTC. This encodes CASSGIAGGFYNEQFF.

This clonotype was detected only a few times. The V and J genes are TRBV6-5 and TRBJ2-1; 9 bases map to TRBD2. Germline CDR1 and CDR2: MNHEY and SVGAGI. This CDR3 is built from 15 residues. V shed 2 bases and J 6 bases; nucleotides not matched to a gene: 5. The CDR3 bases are TGTGCCAGCAGTTACGGCGGGGGGGCCCGCAATGAGCAGTTCTTC. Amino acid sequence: CASSYGGGARNEQFF.

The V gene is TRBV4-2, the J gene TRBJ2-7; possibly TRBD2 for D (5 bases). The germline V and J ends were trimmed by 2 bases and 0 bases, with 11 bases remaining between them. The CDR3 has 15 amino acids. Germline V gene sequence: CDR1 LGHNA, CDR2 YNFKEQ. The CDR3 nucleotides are TGTGCCAGCAGCCAACTGGGCGGAGGCTCCTACGAGCAGTACTTC. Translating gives CASSQLGGGSYEQYF.

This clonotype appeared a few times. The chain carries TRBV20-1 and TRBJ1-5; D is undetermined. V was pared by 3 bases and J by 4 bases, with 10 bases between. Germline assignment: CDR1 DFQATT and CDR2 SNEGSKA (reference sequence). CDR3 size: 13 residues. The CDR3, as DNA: TGCAGTGCTAGTTCACACAGAAATCAGCCCCAGCATTTT. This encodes CSASSHRNQPQHF.

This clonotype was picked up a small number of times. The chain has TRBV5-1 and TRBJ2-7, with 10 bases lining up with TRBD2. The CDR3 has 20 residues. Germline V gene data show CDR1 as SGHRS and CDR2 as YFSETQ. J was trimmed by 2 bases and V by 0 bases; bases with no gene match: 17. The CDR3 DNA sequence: TGCGCCAGCAGCTTGGGGTGGCATAGCGGGGGGCCAACCAACGCCTACGAGCAGTACTTC. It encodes CASSLGWHSGGPTNAYEQYF.